Presented here are 15 T cell receptor beta chains from one specimen sequenced in a study of PD-1 blockade in classical Hodgkin lymphoma (dated by TCRdb to 2019 to 2021). What the time point label conveys for this sample: cycle 4 day 1 (C4D1), after 5 to 7 weeks of nivolumab. Every trial patient had relapsed following autologous stem cell transplantation, and prior brentuximab vedotin exposure was what differed among cohorts A, B and C. Library preparation used the immunoSEQ multiplex PCR assay. The immuneACCESS repertoire file appears here via TCRdb, limited to in-frame rearrangements. These files lack a portion of the clones; in checked studies, under half of the deficit traces to unresolved V genes, and the cause of the others is not known. The sample table shows about 21,000 clones, and more than 75% are seen once. Of the sample, 20% to 25% is held by the ten largest clones. This specimen consisted of peripheral blood mononuclear cells (PBMCs), obtained before the fourth cycle of nivolumab. The source is a human donor with classical Hodgkin lymphoma.

The chain links TRBV28 to TRBJ1-2, with 11 nucleotides matching TRBD1. This CDR3 is built from 18 residues. Germline assignment: CDR1 MDHEN and CDR2 SYDVKM. The junction had 12 bases not matched to a gene; V was cut back by 5 bases and J by 1 base. The CDR3 coding sequence is TGTGCCAGCAGTCCACCCCTCGGACAGGGGGCCGTTAACTATGGCTACACCTTC. This encodes CASSPPLGQGAVNYGYTF.

This chain connects TRBV4-1 to TRBJ1-2, with a possible D match to TRBD1 (5 bases). The germline CDR1 and CDR2 sequences are MGHRA and YSYEKL. V was pared by 2 bases and J by 2 bases, with 12 bases between. There are 15 residues in the CDR3. CDR3 residues: CASSQTRRDNYGYTF. The CDR3 DNA is TGCGCCAGCAGCCAAACACGAAGGGACAACTATGGCTACACCTTC.

J is TRBJ2-1 and V is TRBV7-3; possibly TRBD1 for D (6 bases). V was cut by 0 bases and J by 7 bases, with 13 bases left in between. This CDR3 has 15 residues. CDR1 and CDR2 from the germline V gene are SGHTA and FQGTGA. CDR3 DNA: TGTGCCAGCAGCTTAACTCCTGGACAGATAAATGAGCAGTTCTTC. Protein product: CASSLTPGQINEQFF. Full variable domain (outside the CDR3, taken from reference TRBV7-3 and TRBJ2-1): GAGVSQTPSNKVTEKGKYVELRCDPISGHTALYWYRQSLGQGPEFLIYFQGTGAADDSGLPNDRFFAVRPEGSVSTLKIQRTERGDSAVYLCASSLTPGQINEQFFGPGTRLTVL.

The V and J genes are TRBV30 and TRBJ2-5; 12 bases match TRBD1. The CDR3 contains 20 residues. After removal of 5 bases from V and 1 base from J, the junction contained 20 bases not matched to a gene. Germline CDR1 GTSNPN, CDR2 SVGIG (reference sequence). The CDR3 DNA follows: TGTGCCTGGGATGGGACAGGGGGCATTCTTGTGGTTTGGTGCCAAGAGACCCAGTACTTC. Translated, it gives CAWDGTGGILVVWCQETQYF.

This clone was observed a single time. The chain recombines TRBV7-9 with TRBJ2-2; D unclear. Germline V lookup: CDR1 SEHNR, CDR2 FQNEAQ (reference sequence). Trimming stripped 1 base from V and 7 bases from J, with 4 bases between. CDR3 length: 12 amino acids. CDR3 in DNA: TGTGCCAGCAGCTTAGATATCGGGGAGCTGTTTTTT. Amino acids: CASSLDIGELFF.

The V and J genes are TRBV28 and TRBJ2-1; TRBD2 might be the D (5 bases). The germline V gene has CDR1 MDHEN and CDR2 SYDVKM. The CDR3 has 17 amino acids. The V gene lost 3 bases and the J gene lost 5 bases, with 20 bases spanning the gap. The CDR3 nucleotides are TGTGCCAGCAGTTTGGTTCCGGCGAGGGCCGCGGACAATGAGCAGTTCTTC. It yields the protein CASSLVPARAADNEQFF.

The gene calls are TRBV20-1 and TRBJ1-5; 7 bases match TRBD1. The V and J ends lost 6 bases and 9 bases, in that order; junction bases with no gene match: 5. The germline V gene has CDR1 DFQATT and CDR2 SNEGSKA (reference sequence). This CDR3 comprises 11 residues. The CDR3 is CSASQGGPQHF. Written as DNA, the CDR3 is TGCAGTGCCTCGCAGGGGGGGCCCCAGCATTTT.

The chain carries TRBV27 and TRBJ2-3; 8 nucleotides align to TRBD2. Trimming at V came to 6 bases and at J to 6 bases, leaving 17 bases not matched to a gene. From germline, CDR1 is MNHEY and CDR2 SMNVEV (reference sequence). CDR3 length equals 17 residues. CDR3 sequence (DNA): TGTGCCAGCAGCCCCGGCCGATCAGCGGGAGTACCCGATACGCAGTATTTT. Amino acids: CASSPGRSAGVPDTQYF.

The chain has TRBV19 and TRBJ1-1; TRBD1 is a possible D gene (6 bases). Trimming pared 3 bases from V and 11 bases from J, leaving 19 bases between. The CDR3 spans 14 residues. Looked up from germline, CDR1 is LNHDA and CDR2 is SQIVND (reference sequence). The CDR3 sequence is CASSILGQQGRAFF. The CDR3 DNA follows: TGTGCCAGTAGTATTCTTGGACAGCAGGGTCGGGCTTTCTTT.

The rearrangement links TRBV21-1 to TRBJ2-7; the table's D gene call, TRBD1, was not cross checked with the DNA. TRBV21-1 is shown as a pseudogene. The CDR3 spans 15 residues. CDR3 residues: CASRENYNRVYEQYV. CDR3 sequence (DNA): TGTGCCAGCAGGGAAAATTATAACAGGGTCTACGAGCAGTACGTC.

The gene calls are TRBV7-9 and TRBJ1-2; D call uncertain. The ends were cut back, 1 base at V and 10 bases at J, with 10 bases in the middle. The length of the CDR3 is 12 residues. Germline CDR1 and CDR2: SEHNR and FQNEAQ (reference sequence). The CDR3 nucleotides read TGTGCCAGCAGCTTAGTTCCGTCGGCCTACACCTTC. Translation gives CASSLVPSAYTF.

This clone was observed a few times. The V call is TRBV19, the J call TRBJ2-4; D not resolved. V lost 6 bases and J 3 bases, leaving 6 bases between the germline ends. The germline V gene encodes CDR1 LNHDA and CDR2 SQIVND (reference sequence). CDR3 length: 12 residues. The CDR3 loop is CASSLNKNIQYF. The CDR3 DNA is TGTGCCAGTAGCCTTAACAAAAACATTCAGTACTTC.

In the case of this clone: A read error may be the cause here, since a much bigger clone is one base away. The same CDR3 is also encoded by other DNA sequences in this sample. The genes are TRBV6-5 and TRBJ1-1, with D unclear. The CDR3 has 11 amino acids. Germline V gives CDR1 MNHEY, CDR2 SVGAGI. CDR3 sequence: CASGMNTEAFF. The CDR3 DNA reads TGTGCCAGCGGGATGAACACTGAAGCTTTTTTT.

The rearrangement links TRBV5-5 to TRBJ2-1; D is uncertain. This CDR3 region has 14 residues. Germline lookup yields CDR1 SGHKS and CDR2 YYEKEE (reference sequence). Trimming took 4 bases from V and 4 from J, leaving 12 bases between them. CDR3: CASSPGPEYNEQFF. The CDR3 DNA reads TGTGCCAGCAGCCCCGGGCCGGAATACAATGAGCAGTTCTTC.

This chain links TRBV4-3 with TRBJ2-5; 10 bases fit TRBD2. Judging by the DNA end, TRBJ2-7 fits better; the J call may be wrong. This CDR3 contains 14 residues. Germline V gives CDR1 LGHNA, CDR2 YSLEER. The CDR3, as DNA: TGCGCCAGCAGCCAATCAAGACTAGCGGGCGAGCAGTACTTC. This sequence encodes CASSQSRLAGEQYF.